This TCR beta chain was obtained from a study of cytomegalovirus exposure and HLA in healthy donors. Comment on this clone: Its antigen is still unknown.

This CDR3 has 15 amino acids. Germline values: CDR1 SGHNT, CDR2 YENEEA. Deletions cut 2 bases from V and 3 bases from J, with 10 bases between. Participants comprised healthy donors of bone marrow. In the PCR, 60 Vbeta and 13 Jbeta primers were used. TCRdb's copy holds only in-frame clones and misses some; the assay was immunoSEQ multiplex PCR. The table shows about 130,000 clones, with 74% occurring only once. Study-level points and caveats: The classifier reportedly diagnosed cytomegalovirus status with high specificity and sensitivity.

The sequencing input was PBMCs. The chain links TRBV11-3 to TRBJ1-4; possibly TRBD1 for D (6 bases). This TCR derives from a woman aged 45-65 years in good health and CMV-seropositive. CDR3 in DNA: TGTGCCAGCAGCTTACGAGGGGGTCCTAATGAAAAACTGTTTTTT. It codes for CASSLRGGPNEKLFF. The full variable domain, its missing parts supplied by reference TRBV11-3 and TRBJ1-4, is EAGVVQSPRYKIIEKKQPVAFWCNPISGHNTLYWYLQNLGQGPELLIRYENEEAVDDSQLPKDRFSAERLKGVDSTLKIQPAELGDSAVYLCASSLRGGPNEKLFFGSGTQLSVL.